Described below is a single T cell receptor beta chain sequence and its context. The CDR3 has 12 residues. V was shortened by 8 bases and J by 6 bases, with 10 bases between the two germline ends. Per the germline V gene, CDR1 is MNHEY and CDR2 is SVGAGI. The sample comes from a study of blood T cell repertoires in COVID-19. Repertoires were generated with immunoSEQ multiplex PCR, while TCRdb's copy carries only in-frame clones and drops some. The sample has approximately 360,000 clones; approximately 87% are singletons. Sequenced material: PBMCs or T cells enriched from blood (not recorded which). This chain joins TRBV6-5 and TRBJ1-4; tentative D call: TRBD1 (5 bases). This receptor was identified in a woman in her thirties with acute COVID-19. CDR3 bases: TGTGCCAGCCAGGGTGCGGATGAAAAACTGTTTTTT. It translates to CASQGADEKLFF.